A selection of T cell receptor beta chains follows, all from one sample in a study of tumor and adjacent non-tumor tissue in lung cancer. TCRdb itself ran the multiplex PCR reads through MiXCR, one entry per CDR3 protein. The table lists about 120,000 distinct CDR3 sequences, approximately 84% of them singletons, with about 22% in the top ten. Sequences were obtained from lung tumor tissue. The source is a man between 65 and 85 years old with non-small cell lung cancer. Each CDR3 is given with its conserved first and last residue.

length: 15
J: TRBJ2-1
V: TRBV28
CDR3: CASSWGLAVVYEQLF

length: 16
J: TRBJ2-3
V: TRBV5-4
CDR3: CASSSPVAGGTITQYF

length: 14
J: TRBJ2-7
V: TRBV7-9
CDR3: CASSLDRRGDERYF

length: 16
J: TRBJ1-5
V: TRBV28
CDR3: CASRLEARGLNQPQHF

length: 15
J: TRBJ2-2
V: TRBV12-3/TRBV12-4
CDR3: CASSRDRARTGELFF

length: 17
J: TRBJ1-2
V: TRBV4-3
CDR3: CASSHDRQPYFNYGYTF

length: 15
J: TRBJ2-1
V: TRBV7-9
CDR3: CGSSPSGGGNNEEFF

length: 12
J: TRBJ1-2
V: TRBV6-5
CDR3: CDCSYQGYGYTF

length: 16
J: TRBJ2-6
V: TRBV10-3
CDR3: CAISEVSVSGANVLIF

length: 13
J: TRBJ2-7
V: TRBV20-1
CDR3: CSAQPGLAREQYF

length: 15
J: TRBJ2-1
V: TRBV11-3
CDR3: CASSRLVGGYNEQFF

length: 13
J: TRBJ2-7
V: TRBV5-1
CDR3: CVSQEGNSYEQYF

length: 17
J: TRBJ2-3
V: TRBV29-1
CDR3: CSLLPYVRGGDTDTQYF

length: 14
J: TRBJ2-7
V: TRBV4-2
CDR3: CASCQGQGLYEDYF

length: 14
J: TRBJ2-2
V: TRBV29-1
CDR3: CSADVAEDTGEPFF

length: 12
J: TRBJ1-1
V: TRBV6-6
CDR3: CTSSEGGRGAFF

length: 15
J: TRBJ2-7
V: TRBV11-3
CDR3: CASRRASGSSYEQYF

length: 16
J: TRBJ2-2
V: TRBV13
CDR3: CASSLTGTGVIGELFF

length: 15
J: TRBJ2-1
V: TRBV7-9
CDR3: CATSPTVGGINEQFF

length: 13
J: TRBJ1-6
V: TRBV2
CDR3: CASCIQFNSSFHF

length: 16
J: TRBJ2-7
V: TRBV5-1
CDR3: CASRFGPGDVSCEQYF

length: 13
J: TRBJ2-2
V: TRBV11-3
CDR3: CTSSLVPPGELFF

length: 15
J: TRBJ2-1
V: TRBV11-1
CDR3: CASSLDVYQNNEQFF

length: 15
J: TRBJ2-1
V: TRBV6-5
CDR3: CASSYLAGMSNEQFF

length: 13
J: TRBJ2-7
V: TRBV12-3/TRBV12-4
CDR3: CARTMIPAYEQYF

length: 12
J: TRBJ2-7
V: TRBV29-1
CDR3: CSARGMIPEQYF

length: 15
J: TRBJ2-5
V: TRBV10-2
CDR3: CANSGSGLGVETQYF

length: 13
J: TRBJ2-7
V: TRBV6-5
CDR3: CASSYDGYYEEYF

length: 16
J: TRBJ2-2
V: TRBV11-2
CDR3: CASKLVGIGVAGELFF

length: 13
J: TRBJ2-5
V: TRBV5-4
CDR3: CISSLGGEETQYF

length: 12
J: TRBJ2-5
V: TRBV29-1
CDR3: CIGERREETQYF

length: 16
J: TRBJ2-1
V: TRBV11-2
CDR3: CASSLGAGGFFNEQFF

length: 13
J: TRBJ2-7
V: TRBV13
CDR3: CARRSTTGGEQYF

length: 12
J: TRBJ2-5
V: TRBV29-1
CDR3: CSIELVGETQYF

length: 14
J: TRBJ1-1
V: TRBV11-2
CDR3: CANSFGGGRTEAIF

length: 16
J: TRBJ2-3
V: TRBV6-2/TRBV6-3
CDR3: CASSYYQGQREHTQYF

length: 15
J: TRBJ2-1
V: TRBV9
CDR3: CASSPGLVGNNEQFF

length: 15
J: TRBJ1-5
V: TRBV7-8
CDR3: CASSPRDPLSQPQHF

length: 16
J: TRBJ2-3
V: TRBV20-1
CDR3: CSVETGTRAYIDTQYF

length: 19
J: TRBJ1-2
V: TRBV10-3
CDR3: CAISESTQFNIGILHGNTF

length: 17
J: TRBJ2-6
V: TRBV5-4
CDR3: CASSFQGEHSGANVLIF

length: 17
J: TRBJ2-1
V: TRBV4-3
CDR3: CATSQDLAGSEYNEQFF

length: 14
J: TRBJ2-3
V: TRBV11-3
CDR3: CASSLVCYADTQYF

length: 17
J: TRBJ2-3
V: TRBV6-1
CDR3: CASSEGGAGGAQGTQYF

length: 13
J: TRBJ1-1
V: TRBV19
CDR3: CASLGQLNTEAFF